Sequencing of this T cell receptor (beta chain) was carried out in a study of identical twins. Study conclusions and caveats: Carriage of fewer insertions was seen in abundant cord blood beta clonotypes, whereas memory repertoires showed none.

Trimming removed 4 bases from V and 3 bases from J; junction bases left unmatched: 6. Germline V lookup: CDR1 MGHDK, CDR2 SYGVNS. The CDR3 is 14 residues long. Each CDR3 protein gets one entry after TCRdb re-called the 5' RACE reads with MiXCR. This sample yields about 240,000 distinct CDR3 sequences, of which about an eighth are seen a single time; 3.5% to 5% belongs to the top ten. This clonotype was seen more than once but under ten times. Its specificity is not known. This sample also appeared in a second study, on yellow fever vaccine responses in identical twins.

The material sequenced was memory (CD45RO+) T cells sorted from blood. The TCR was taken from a woman in her late teens or twenties in good health. The chain has TRBV25-1 and TRBJ2-7; TRBD1 matches 7 bases. CDR3 sequence (DNA): TGTGCCAGCAGTGTTGACAGGGCCGGCTACGAGCAGTACTTC. Translation: CASSVDRAGYEQYF.